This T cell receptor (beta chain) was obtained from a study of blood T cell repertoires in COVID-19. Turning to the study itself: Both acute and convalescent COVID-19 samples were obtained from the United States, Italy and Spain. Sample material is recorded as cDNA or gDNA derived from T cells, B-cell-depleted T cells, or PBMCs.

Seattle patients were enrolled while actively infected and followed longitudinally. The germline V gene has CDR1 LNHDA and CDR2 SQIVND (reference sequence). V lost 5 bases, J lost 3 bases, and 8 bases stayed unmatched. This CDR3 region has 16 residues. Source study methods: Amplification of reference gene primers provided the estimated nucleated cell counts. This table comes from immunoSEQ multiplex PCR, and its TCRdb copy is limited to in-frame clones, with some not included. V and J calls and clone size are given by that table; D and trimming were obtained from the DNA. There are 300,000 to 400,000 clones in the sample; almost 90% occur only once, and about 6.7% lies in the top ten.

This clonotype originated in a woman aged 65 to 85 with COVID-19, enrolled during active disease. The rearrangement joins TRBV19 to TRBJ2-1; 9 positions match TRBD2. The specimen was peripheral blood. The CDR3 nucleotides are TGTGCCAGTAGTTTAAGCGGGGGGCCCCTCTACAATGAGCAGTTCTTC. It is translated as CASSLSGGPLYNEQFF.